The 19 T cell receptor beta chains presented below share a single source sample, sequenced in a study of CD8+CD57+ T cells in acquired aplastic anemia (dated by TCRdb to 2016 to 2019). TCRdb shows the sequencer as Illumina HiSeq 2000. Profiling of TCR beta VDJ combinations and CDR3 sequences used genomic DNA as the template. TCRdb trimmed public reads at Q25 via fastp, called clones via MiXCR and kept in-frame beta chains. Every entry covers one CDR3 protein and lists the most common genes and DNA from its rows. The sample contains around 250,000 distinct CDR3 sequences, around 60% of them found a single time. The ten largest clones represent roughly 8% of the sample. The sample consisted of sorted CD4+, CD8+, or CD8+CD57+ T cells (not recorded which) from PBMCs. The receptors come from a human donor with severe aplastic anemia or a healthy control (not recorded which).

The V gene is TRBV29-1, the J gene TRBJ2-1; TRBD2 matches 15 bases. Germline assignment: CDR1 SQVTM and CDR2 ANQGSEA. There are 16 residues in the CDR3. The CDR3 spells CRGGLAGGPSYNEQFF. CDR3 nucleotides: TGCAGGGGGGGACTAGCGGGGGGCCCCTCCTACAATGAGCAGTTCTTC.

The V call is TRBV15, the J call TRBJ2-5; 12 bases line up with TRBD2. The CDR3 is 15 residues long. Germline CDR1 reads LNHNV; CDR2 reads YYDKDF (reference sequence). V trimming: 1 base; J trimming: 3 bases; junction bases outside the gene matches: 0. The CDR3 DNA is TGTGCCACCAGCAGAGGACTAGCGGGAGAAGAGACCCAGTACTTC. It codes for CATSRGLAGEETQYF.

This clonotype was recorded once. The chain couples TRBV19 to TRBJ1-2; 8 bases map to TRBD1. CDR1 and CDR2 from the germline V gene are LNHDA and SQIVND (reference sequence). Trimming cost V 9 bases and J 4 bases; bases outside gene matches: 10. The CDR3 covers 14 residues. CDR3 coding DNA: TGTGCCAGCCGATCGACAGGGGAGCCCTATGGCTACACCTTC. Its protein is CASRSTGEPYGYTF.

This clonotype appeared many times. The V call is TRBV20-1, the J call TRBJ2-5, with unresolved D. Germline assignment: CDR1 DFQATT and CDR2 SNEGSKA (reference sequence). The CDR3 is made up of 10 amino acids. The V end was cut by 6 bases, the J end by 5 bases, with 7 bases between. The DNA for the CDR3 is TGCAGTGCCCATTACGAGACCCAGTACTTC. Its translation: CSAHYETQYF.

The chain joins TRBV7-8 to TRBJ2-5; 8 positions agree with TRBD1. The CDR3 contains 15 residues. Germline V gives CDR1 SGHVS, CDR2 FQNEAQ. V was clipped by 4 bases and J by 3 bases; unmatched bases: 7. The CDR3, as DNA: TGTGCCAGCAGCTCAGGGACAGGCGTAAAAGAGACCCAGTACTTC. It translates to CASSSGTGVKETQYF.

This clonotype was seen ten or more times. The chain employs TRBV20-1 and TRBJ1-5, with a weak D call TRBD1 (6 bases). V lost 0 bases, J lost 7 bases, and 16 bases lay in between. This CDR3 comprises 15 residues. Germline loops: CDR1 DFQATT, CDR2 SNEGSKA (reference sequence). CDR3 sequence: CSARDLRAGAQPQHF. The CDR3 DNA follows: TGCAGTGCTAGAGATCTAAGGGCAGGGGCCCAGCCCCAGCATTTT.

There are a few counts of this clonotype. The CDR3: CASSTGGNTEAFF. The DNA of the CDR3 is TGTGCCAGCAGTACAGGGGGGAACACTGAAGCTTTCTTT. This chain joins TRBV6-6 and TRBJ1-1; TRBD1 matches 8 bases. This CDR3 comprises 13 residues. Germline assignment: CDR1 MNHNY and CDR2 SVGAGI (reference sequence). J was trimmed by 1 base and V by 5 bases; bases with no gene match: 0.

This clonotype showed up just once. The CDR3 sequence is CARSIQGSGANVNTYNSPLHF. The DNA for the CDR3 is TGTGCCAGGAGCATACAGGGGTCTGGGGCCAACGTTAATACCTATAATTCACCCCTCCACTTT. The chain employs TRBV2 and TRBJ1-6; TRBD1 matches at 7 bases. This CDR3 comprises 21 residues. Germline CDR1 reads SNHLY; CDR2 reads FYNNEI. V shed 9 bases, J shed 2 bases, and the junction held 25 bases outside the gene matches. The variable domain in full, with the rest retrieved from reference TRBV2 and TRBJ1-6, is EPEVTQTPSHQVTQMGQEVILRCVPISNHLYFYWYRQILGQKVEFLVSFYNNEISEKSEIFDDQFSVERPDGSNFTLKIRSTKLEDSAMYFCARSIQGSGANVNTYNSPLHFGNGTRLTVT.

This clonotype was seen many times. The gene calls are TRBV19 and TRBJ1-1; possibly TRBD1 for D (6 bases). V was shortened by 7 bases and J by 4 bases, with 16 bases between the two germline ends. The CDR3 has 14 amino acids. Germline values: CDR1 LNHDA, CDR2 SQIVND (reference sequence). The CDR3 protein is CASTQPGGGTEAFF. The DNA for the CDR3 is TGTGCCAGTACCCAGCCCGGGGGCGGCACTGAAGCTTTCTTT. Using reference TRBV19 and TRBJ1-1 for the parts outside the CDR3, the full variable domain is DGGITQSPKYLFRKEGQNVTLSCEQNLNHDAMYWYRQDPGQGLRLIYYSQIVNDFQKGDIAEGYSVSREKKESFPLTVTSAQKNPTAFYLCASTQPGGGTEAFFGQGTRLTVV.

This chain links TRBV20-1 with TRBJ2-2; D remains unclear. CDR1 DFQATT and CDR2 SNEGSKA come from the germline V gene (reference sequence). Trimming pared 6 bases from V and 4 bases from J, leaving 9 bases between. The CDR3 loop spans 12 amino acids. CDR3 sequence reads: CSARLSTGELFF. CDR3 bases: TGCAGTGCACGACTGAGCACCGGGGAGCTGTTTTTT.

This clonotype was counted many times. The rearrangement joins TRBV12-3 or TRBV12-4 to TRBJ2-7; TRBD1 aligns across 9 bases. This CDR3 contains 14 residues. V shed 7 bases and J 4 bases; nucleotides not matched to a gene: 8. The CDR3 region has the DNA TGTGCCAGCACCGGTGGGACAGGGTTTTACGAGCAGTACTTC. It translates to CASTGGTGFYEQYF.

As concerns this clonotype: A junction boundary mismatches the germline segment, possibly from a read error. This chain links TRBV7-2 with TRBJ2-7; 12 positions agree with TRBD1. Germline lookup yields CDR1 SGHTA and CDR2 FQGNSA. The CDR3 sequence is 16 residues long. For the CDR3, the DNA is TGCGCCAGCAGCTATGGGGACAGGGGGCAGTGGTACGAGCAGTACTTC. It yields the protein CASSYGDRGQWYEQYF.

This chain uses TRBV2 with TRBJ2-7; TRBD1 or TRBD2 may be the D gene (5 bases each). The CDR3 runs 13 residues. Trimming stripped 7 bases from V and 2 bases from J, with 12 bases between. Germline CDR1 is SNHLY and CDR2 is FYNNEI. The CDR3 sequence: CASTGPGTYEQYF. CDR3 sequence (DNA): TGTGCCAGCACGGGACCGGGGACCTACGAGCAGTACTTC.

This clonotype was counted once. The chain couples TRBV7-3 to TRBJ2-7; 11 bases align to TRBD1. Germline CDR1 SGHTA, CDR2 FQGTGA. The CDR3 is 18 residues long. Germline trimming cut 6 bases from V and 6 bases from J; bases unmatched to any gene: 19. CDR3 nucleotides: TGTGCCAGCAGATATGCTCGGAGGTTCAACGGGACAGGGGGCGAGCAGTACTTC. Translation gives CASRYARRFNGTGGEQYF.

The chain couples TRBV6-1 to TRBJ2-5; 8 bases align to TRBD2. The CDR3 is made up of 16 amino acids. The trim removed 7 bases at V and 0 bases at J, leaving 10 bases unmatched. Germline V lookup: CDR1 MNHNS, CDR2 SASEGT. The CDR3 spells CASTGDQRGNQETQYF. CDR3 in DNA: TGTGCCAGCACGGGGGACCAGCGGGGGAACCAAGAGACCCAGTACTTC.

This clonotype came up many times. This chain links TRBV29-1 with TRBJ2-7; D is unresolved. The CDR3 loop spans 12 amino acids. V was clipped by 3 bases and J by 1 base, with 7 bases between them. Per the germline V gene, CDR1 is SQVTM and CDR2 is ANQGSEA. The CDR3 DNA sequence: TGCAGCGTTGAGGTCGGGTCCTACGAGCAGTACTTC. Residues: CSVEVGSYEQYF.

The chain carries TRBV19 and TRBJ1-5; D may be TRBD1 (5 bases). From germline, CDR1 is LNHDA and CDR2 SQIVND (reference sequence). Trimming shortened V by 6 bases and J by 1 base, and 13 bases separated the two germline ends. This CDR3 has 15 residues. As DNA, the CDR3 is TGTGCCAGTAGCGCCCTAAGGGACAGCAATCAGCCCCAGCATTTT. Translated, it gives CASSALRDSNQPQHF.

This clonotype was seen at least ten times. The CDR3 is CASSFSPDRKYEQYF. In DNA, the CDR3 is TGTGCCAGCAGCTTCAGCCCGGACAGGAAATACGAGCAGTACTTC. The gene calls are TRBV11-1 and TRBJ2-7, with 7 bases lining up with TRBD1. The germline gives CDR1 SGHAT, CDR2 FQDESV (reference sequence). V was clipped by 3 bases and J by 4 bases; unmatched bases: 9. The CDR3 is 15 residues long. Looking up the rest from reference TRBV11-1 and TRBJ2-7 gives the full variable domain: EAEVAQSPRYKITEKSQAVAFWCDPISGHATLYWYRQILGQGPELLVQFQDESVVDDSQLPKDRFSAERLKGVDSTLKIQPAELGDSAMYLCASSFSPDRKYEQYFGPGTRLTVT.

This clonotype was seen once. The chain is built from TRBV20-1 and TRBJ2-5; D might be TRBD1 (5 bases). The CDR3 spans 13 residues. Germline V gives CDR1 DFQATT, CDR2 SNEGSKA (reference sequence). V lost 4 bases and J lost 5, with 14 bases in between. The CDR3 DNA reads TGCAGTGCTATAGGTAGGGGCAGGGAGACCCAGTACTTC. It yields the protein CSAIGRGRETQYF.